Listed below are T cell receptor beta chains from one sample, sequenced in a study of T cell changes during pregnancy in multiple sclerosis. Data came from immunoSEQ multiplex PCR; TCRdb stores just in-frame clones and leaves some out. Seen here are 55,000 to 95,000 clones, approximately 92% observed once, and the top ten hold 2.1%. The starting material was peripheral blood, obtained in the second trimester of pregnancy. Receptors originate from a female donor in good health, enrolled as a control in a pregnancy study. Both conserved end residues are part of each CDR3. The order of the fields is J gene, clone size, D gene, V gene, CDR3 protein, CDR3 DNA. The D gene is left open where the match is weak. Size is omitted from some rows. Given values are once, few, many or a class for expanded clones.

J gene: TRBJ1-6
clone size: -
D gene: -
V gene: TRBV30
CDR3 protein: CAWRLGGVNSPLHF
CDR3 DNA: TGTGCCTGGAGGCTTGGGGGGGTCAATTCACCCCTCCACTTT

J gene: TRBJ1-4
clone size: -
D gene: TRBD1
V gene: TRBV6-5
CDR3 protein: CASTKDRGNEKLFF
CDR3 DNA: TGTGCCAGCACCAAGGACAGGGGTAATGAAAAACTGTTTTTT

J gene: TRBJ1-1
clone size: -
D gene: TRBD1
V gene: TRBV11-2
CDR3 protein: CASSTRGQGDTEAFF
CDR3 DNA: TGTGCCAGCAGCACGAGGGGACAGGGGGACACTGAAGCTTTCTTT

J gene: TRBJ2-5
clone size: -
D gene: -
V gene: TRBV5-5
CDR3 protein: CASSLGTPQETQYF
CDR3 DNA: TGTGCCAGCAGCCTCGGGACTCCCCAAGAGACCCAGTACTTC

J gene: TRBJ1-1
clone size: -
D gene: -
V gene: TRBV7-3
CDR3 protein: CASSLNNMNTEAFF
CDR3 DNA: TGTGCCAGCAGCTTAAACAACATGAACACTGAAGCTTTCTTT

J gene: TRBJ2-1
clone size: few
D gene: TRBD2
V gene: TRBV6-6
CDR3 protein: CASSNPTSGGLEQFF
CDR3 DNA: TGTGCCAGCAGCAACCCGACTAGCGGGGGACTTGAGCAGTTCTTC

J gene: TRBJ1-1
clone size: -
D gene: -
V gene: TRBV6-5
CDR3 protein: CASSTSRGGNTEAFF
CDR3 DNA: TGTGCCAGCAGTACCTCGAGGGGAGGGAACACTGAAGCTTTCTTT

J gene: TRBJ2-1
clone size: -
D gene: -
V gene: TRBV5-6
CDR3 protein: CASSLGGHPQFF
CDR3 DNA: TGTGCCAGCAGCTTAGGGGGACACCCTCAGTTCTTC

J gene: TRBJ1-2
clone size: -
D gene: TRBD1
V gene: TRBV5-1
CDR3 protein: CASSWDRGGNYGYTF
CDR3 DNA: TGCGCCAGCAGCTGGGACAGGGGTGGCAACTATGGCTACACCTTC

J gene: TRBJ1-2
clone size: once
D gene: -
V gene: TRBV28
CDR3 protein: CASSFLGARGYTF
CDR3 DNA: TGTGCCAGCAGTTTCTTAGGGGCTCGTGGCTACACCTTC

J gene: TRBJ2-7
clone size: -
D gene: TRBD1
V gene: TRBV7-3
CDR3 protein: CASSFAGQGTYEQYF
CDR3 DNA: TGTGCCAGCAGCTTCGCGGGACAGGGGACCTACGAGCAGTACTTC

J gene: TRBJ1-6
clone size: -
D gene: TRBD1
V gene: TRBV7-2
CDR3 protein: CASSLRGTGTGSPLHF
CDR3 DNA: TGTGCCAGCAGCTTAAGGGGGACAGGTACTGGGTCACCCCTCCACTTT

J gene: TRBJ2-5
clone size: -
D gene: TRBD1
V gene: TRBV4-2
CDR3 protein: CASSQDWPGGDETQYF
CDR3 DNA: TGTGCCAGCAGCCAAGATTGGCCAGGGGGCGATGAGACCCAGTACTTC

J gene: TRBJ1-2
clone size: -
D gene: -
V gene: TRBV5-1
CDR3 protein: CASSPLSVTQSAKGYTF
CDR3 DNA: TGCGCCAGCAGCCCCCTATCCGTTACACAAAGCGCGAAGGGCTACACCTTC

J gene: TRBJ1-1
clone size: once
D gene: -
V gene: TRBV5-4
CDR3 protein: CASSRTTGITEAFF
CDR3 DNA: TGTGCCAGCAGCCGTACTACAGGGATCACTGAAGCTTTCTTT

J gene: TRBJ1-6
clone size: -
D gene: -
V gene: TRBV7-2
CDR3 protein: CASSLAGDSPLHF
CDR3 DNA: TGTGCCAGCAGCTTAGCCGGGGATTCACCCCTCCACTTT

J gene: TRBJ1-5
clone size: once
D gene: -
V gene: TRBV6-1
CDR3 protein: CASSELGREDQPQHF
CDR3 DNA: TGTGCCAGCAGTGAATTGGGCAGGGAGGATCAGCCCCAGCATTTT

J gene: TRBJ2-3
clone size: -
D gene: -
V gene: TRBV5-1
CDR3 protein: CATSLGDTDTQYF
CDR3 DNA: TGCGCCACCAGCCTAGGGGACACAGATACGCAGTATTTT

J gene: TRBJ1-5
clone size: -
D gene: -
V gene: TRBV21-1
CDR3 protein: CASSKGQRGSVGWYSNQPQHF
CDR3 DNA: TGTGCCAGCAGCAAAGGGCAAAGGGGGTCTGTCGGGTGGTATAGCAATCAGCCCCAGCATTTT

J gene: TRBJ1-3
clone size: -
D gene: -
V gene: TRBV5-6
CDR3 protein: CASSFPQGKGNTIYF
CDR3 DNA: TGTGCCAGCAGCTTTCCTCAGGGAAAAGGAAACACCATATATTTT

J gene: TRBJ2-1
clone size: -
D gene: TRBD1
V gene: TRBV6-4
CDR3 protein: CASSPGTGIDNEQFF
CDR3 DNA: TGTGCCAGCAGCCCTGGGACAGGGATCGATAATGAGCAGTTCTTC

J gene: TRBJ2-3
clone size: -
D gene: -
V gene: TRBV19
CDR3 protein: CASSIARAPDTQYF
CDR3 DNA: TGTGCCAGTAGTATCGCCAGGGCCCCAGATACGCAGTATTTT

J gene: TRBJ2-1
clone size: -
D gene: -
V gene: TRBV7-3
CDR3 protein: CASSLSRGNNEQFF
CDR3 DNA: TGTGCCAGCAGCTTATCCCGCGGGAACAATGAGCAGTTCTTC

J gene: TRBJ1-6
clone size: -
D gene: TRBD1
V gene: TRBV5-1
CDR3 protein: CASSSGTENSPLHF
CDR3 DNA: TGCGCCAGCAGCTCCGGGACAGAGAATTCACCCCTCCACTTT

J gene: TRBJ2-7
clone size: -
D gene: -
V gene: TRBV19
CDR3 protein: CASSIKAGASGEQYF
CDR3 DNA: TGTGCCAGTAGTATCAAGGCAGGGGCTTCGGGCGAGCAGTACTTC

J gene: TRBJ1-2
clone size: -
D gene: -
V gene: TRBV5-6
CDR3 protein: CASSRREGGYTF
CDR3 DNA: TGTGCCAGCAGCCGGAGGGAGGGGGGCTACACCTTC

J gene: TRBJ2-7
clone size: -
D gene: -
V gene: TRBV29-1
CDR3 protein: CSVENAYEQYF
CDR3 DNA: TGCAGCGTTGAAAACGCCTACGAGCAGTACTTC

J gene: TRBJ2-3
clone size: -
D gene: -
V gene: TRBV7-2
CDR3 protein: CASSLGLDTDTQYF
CDR3 DNA: TGTGCCAGCAGTCTCGGACTGGACACAGATACGCAGTATTTT

J gene: TRBJ2-2
clone size: -
D gene: -
V gene: TRBV29-1
CDR3 protein: CSVESPGQGGGELFF
CDR3 DNA: TGCAGCGTTGAATCTCCCGGCCAGGGGGGCGGGGAGCTGTTTTTT

J gene: TRBJ1-1
clone size: once
D gene: TRBD1
V gene: TRBV11-1
CDR3 protein: CASSTYGQGDTEAFF
CDR3 DNA: TGTGCCAGCAGCACCTACGGACAGGGTGACACTGAAGCTTTCTTT

J gene: TRBJ1-1
clone size: -
D gene: -
V gene: TRBV5-6
CDR3 protein: CASSPRQRGNTEAFF
CDR3 DNA: TGTGCCAGCAGCCCACGACAGAGAGGAAACACTGAAGCTTTCTTT

J gene: TRBJ2-3
clone size: -
D gene: TRBD2
V gene: TRBV4-2
CDR3 protein: CASSQEIAGGPSTDTQYF
CDR3 DNA: TGTGCCAGCAGCCAAGAAATCGCGGGGGGGCCTAGCACAGATACGCAGTATTTT

J gene: TRBJ1-1
clone size: -
D gene: -
V gene: TRBV6-5
CDR3 protein: CASTQTGSQDTEAFF
CDR3 DNA: TGTGCCAGCACCCAAACGGGGAGTCAGGACACTGAAGCTTTCTTT

J gene: TRBJ1-2
clone size: -
D gene: -
V gene: TRBV18
CDR3 protein: CASSPSTGISFYGYTF
CDR3 DNA: TGTGCCAGCTCACCTTCCACAGGGATCTCGTTCTATGGCTACACCTTC

J gene: TRBJ2-2
clone size: -
D gene: -
V gene: TRBV19
CDR3 protein: CASSSPLKSGNTGELFF
CDR3 DNA: TGTGCCAGTAGTAGCCCACTAAAGAGCGGGAACACCGGGGAGCTGTTTTTT

J gene: TRBJ2-3
clone size: once
D gene: -
V gene: TRBV4-1
CDR3 protein: CASSQGGSTDTQYF
CDR3 DNA: TGCGCCAGCAGCCAAGGGGGCAGCACAGATACGCAGTATTTT

J gene: TRBJ1-1
clone size: -
D gene: -
V gene: TRBV5-1
CDR3 protein: CASSLGAGETAFF
CDR3 DNA: TGCGCCAGCAGCTTGGGTGCAGGGGAGACGGCTTTCTTT

J gene: TRBJ2-5
clone size: -
D gene: TRBD1
V gene: TRBV29-1
CDR3 protein: CSGGTGASETQYF
CDR3 DNA: TGCAGCGGCGGGACAGGGGCGTCGGAGACCCAGTACTTC

J gene: TRBJ1-6
clone size: -
D gene: -
V gene: TRBV9
CDR3 protein: CASSLQDYNSPLHF
CDR3 DNA: TGTGCCAGCAGCTTACAAGACTATAATTCACCCCTCCACTTT

J gene: TRBJ1-4
clone size: few
D gene: -
V gene: TRBV28
CDR3 protein: CASSPYRTDNEKLFF
CDR3 DNA: TGTGCCAGCAGTCCGTACCGGACAGATAATGAAAAACTGTTTTTT

J gene: TRBJ1-2
clone size: once
D gene: -
V gene: TRBV6-5
CDR3 protein: CASSFHTAGNYGYTF
CDR3 DNA: TGTGCCAGCAGCTTCCACACAGCTGGAAACTATGGCTACACCTTC

J gene: TRBJ2-5
clone size: -
D gene: -
V gene: TRBV27
CDR3 protein: CASSTVSLETQYF
CDR3 DNA: TGTGCCAGCAGTACTGTATCGCTCGAGACCCAGTACTTC

J gene: TRBJ2-1
clone size: -
D gene: -
V gene: TRBV7-3
CDR3 protein: CASSSHRDDEQFF
CDR3 DNA: TGTGCCAGCAGCTCCCACAGGGACGATGAGCAGTTCTTC

J gene: TRBJ2-3
clone size: -
D gene: -
V gene: TRBV5-4
CDR3 protein: CASSLSATTDTQYF
CDR3 DNA: TGTGCCAGCAGCTTGAGCGCTACCACAGATACGCAGTATTTT

J gene: TRBJ2-2
clone size: once
D gene: -
V gene: TRBV5-1
CDR3 protein: CASSEGGRTGELFF
CDR3 DNA: TGCGCCAGCAGCGAGGGGGGGCGCACCGGGGAGCTGTTTTTT

J gene: TRBJ2-1
clone size: -
D gene: -
V gene: TRBV7-8
CDR3 protein: CASSLGQSYNEQFF
CDR3 DNA: TGTGCCAGCAGCTTAGGGCAGTCTTACAATGAGCAGTTCTTC

J gene: TRBJ2-7
clone size: -
D gene: -
V gene: TRBV7-6
CDR3 protein: CASSLEGQPSSYEQYF
CDR3 DNA: TGTGCCAGCAGCTTAGAAGGACAGCCAAGCTCCTACGAGCAGTACTTC

J gene: TRBJ1-1
clone size: few
D gene: TRBD1
V gene: TRBV2
CDR3 protein: CASSGTGQGANTEAFF
CDR3 DNA: TGTGCCAGCAGTGGCACCGGACAGGGCGCCAACACTGAAGCTTTCTTT

J gene: TRBJ1-2
clone size: -
D gene: -
V gene: TRBV7-9
CDR3 protein: CASSLEAGGRKGYTF
CDR3 DNA: TGTGCCAGCAGCTTAGAAGCAGGAGGGAGAAAAGGCTACACCTTC

J gene: TRBJ1-6
clone size: -
D gene: -
V gene: TRBV7-9
CDR3 protein: CASSLQGGVRDSPLHF
CDR3 DNA: TGTGCCAGCAGCTTACAAGGGGGGGTGAGGGATTCACCCCTCCACTTT

J gene: TRBJ2-5
clone size: -
D gene: TRBD1
V gene: TRBV7-2
CDR3 protein: CASPLGGPGTQYF
CDR3 DNA: TGTGCCAGCCCCCTAGGGGGCCCGGGGACCCAGTACTTC

J gene: TRBJ1-1
clone size: -
D gene: -
V gene: TRBV30
CDR3 protein: CAWQQPVSEAFF
CDR3 DNA: TGTGCCTGGCAACAGCCTGTGTCTGAAGCTTTCTTT

J gene: TRBJ1-5
clone size: -
D gene: -
V gene: TRBV18
CDR3 protein: CASSPTAVQPQHF
CDR3 DNA: TGTGCCAGCTCACCTACCGCGGTTCAGCCCCAGCATTTT

J gene: TRBJ2-7
clone size: -
D gene: TRBD2
V gene: TRBV11-2
CDR3 protein: CASSLVGGGAQNEQYF
CDR3 DNA: TGTGCCAGCAGCTTAGTAGGCGGGGGGGCCCAAAACGAGCAGTACTTC